One and the same sample provided the 28 T cell receptor beta chains below, sequenced in a study of T-cell reconstitution after alpha-beta-depleted transplantation in children. During its preparation, the TCRbeta library received unique molecular identifiers. TCRdb processed the PCR reads anew with MiXCR; each CDR3 protein has one entry. The data show 6,500 to 8,000 distinct CDR3 sequences, 25% to 35% seen once. The sample here was peripheral blood, taken 60 days after TCRalphabeta/CD19-depleted stem cell transplant. The receptors stem from a boy in the first two years of life who had a stem cell transplant for SCID, so the T cells may come from the graft donor.

The V gene is TRBV12-3 or TRBV12-4, the J gene TRBJ1-1, with TRBD1 as a possible D gene (5 bases). V was cut by 7 bases and J by 1 base, with 13 bases left in between. The CDR3 extends over 14 amino acids. CDR3 residues: CASKPSGWNTEAFF. CDR3 nucleotides: TGTGCCAGCAAACCATCAGGGTGGAACACTGAAGCTTTCTTT.

This chain connects TRBV5-1 to TRBJ2-2, with D perhaps matching TRBD1 (5 bases). This CDR3 comprises 13 residues. Between the trimmed V and J ends, which lost 4 bases and 5 bases, there was a span of 9 bases. Looked up from germline, CDR1 is SGHRS and CDR2 is YFSETQ. CDR3 protein: CASSVGVTGELFF. CDR3 in DNA: TGCGCCAGCAGCGTAGGGGTAACCGGGGAGCTGTTTTTT.

The rearrangement joins TRBV7-1 to TRBJ1-6; TRBD1 matches 7 bases. Being an ORF, TRBV7-1 has a function that is uncertain. The CDR3 covers 15 residues. The ends lost 3 bases at V and 4 bases at J; junction bases unmatched: 3. The CDR3 region is CASSSRDRYNSPLHF. The CDR3, as DNA: TGTGCCAGCAGCTCCCGGGACAGATATAATTCACCCCTCCACTTT.

V is TRBV11-2 and J is TRBJ1-1, with D unresolved. CDR3 length equals 15 residues. Germline-derived CDR1 and CDR2 are SGHAT and FQNNGV. V was pared by 2 bases and J by 2 bases, with 12 bases between. The CDR3 bases are TGTGCCAGCAGCTTATTGGCCGGGATTAACACTGAAGCTTTCTTT. It encodes CASSLLAGINTEAFF.

This clonotype is categorized as medium-sized. This chain uses TRBV15 with TRBJ2-1, with 8 bases aligning to TRBD1. This CDR3 is built from 16 residues. CDR1 and CDR2 from the germline V gene are LNHNV and YYDKDF (reference sequence). The V gene end was trimmed by 0 bases and the J gene end by 5 bases; junction bases not matched to a gene: 6. CDR3: CATSRDRDRPHNEQFF. CDR3 sequence (DNA): TGTGCCACCAGCAGAGACCGGGACAGGCCTCACAATGAGCAGTTCTTC.

This clonotype is medium-sized. This chain links TRBV20-1 with TRBJ2-4, with D maybe TRBD2 (6 bases). Per germline, CDR1 DFQATT and CDR2 SNEGSKA (reference sequence). This CDR3 has 13 amino acids. Trimming shortened V by 3 bases and J by 0 bases, and 6 bases separated the two germline ends. The CDR3 region has the DNA TGCAGTGCTAGGGGGGGAGCCAAAAACATTCAGTACTTC. Translated, it gives CSARGGAKNIQYF.

This clonotype was seen ten or more times. V and J are TRBV7-3 and TRBJ1-2; tentative D call: TRBD1 (6 bases). Germline V CDR1 and CDR2: SGHTA, FQGTGA. The CDR3 has 15 residues. V was trimmed by 2 bases and J by 5 bases, leaving 15 bases between them. The CDR3 region is CASSLYPGERYGYTF. The CDR3 nucleotides read TGTGCCAGCAGCTTATACCCAGGGGAGAGGTATGGCTACACCTTC.

The gene calls are TRBV5-1 and TRBJ2-1, with TRBD2 as a possible D gene (6 bases). V was clipped by 6 bases and J by 6 bases, with 25 bases between them. This CDR3 comprises 17 residues. The germline CDR1 and CDR2 sequences are SGHRS and YFSETQ. The CDR3 region has the DNA TGCGCCAGCAAACTTGTGTCTGCGGGAACACGTGGCAATGAGCAGTTCTTC. Amino acids: CASKLVSAGTRGNEQFF.

This clonotype was recorded at least ten times. CDR3 sequence: CASGLVHPHKTSECREKLFF. CDR3 DNA sequence: TGTGCTAGTGGTTTGGTACACCCCCACAAGACAAGCGAATGTCGTGAAAAACTGTTTTTT. The chain links TRBV12-5 to TRBJ1-4; no clear D. The CDR3 covers 20 residues. Deletions cut 0 bases from V and 7 bases from J, with 27 bases between. Germline CDR1 and CDR2: LGHNT and FRNRAP. Using reference TRBV12-5 and TRBJ1-4 for the parts outside the CDR3, the full variable domain is DARVTQTPRHKVTEMGQEVTMRCQPILGHNTVFWYRQTMMQGLELLAYFRNRAPLDDSGMPKDRFSAEMPDATLATLKIQPSEPRDSAVYFCASGLVHPHKTSECREKLFFGSGTQLSVL.

The CDR3 region is CASRFQLGKGLFYEQYF. The CDR3 bases are TGTGCCAGCAGATTCCAGTTGGGAAAGGGGTTGTTCTACGAGCAGTACTTC. The rearrangement uses TRBV7-8 and TRBJ2-7, with D possibly TRBD1 on 5 matching bases. The ends were cut back, 6 bases at V and 3 bases at J, with 24 bases in the middle. Per the germline V gene, CDR1 is SGHVS and CDR2 is FQNEAQ. The CDR3 totals 17 residues. Using reference TRBV7-8 and TRBJ2-7 for the parts outside the CDR3, the full variable domain is GAGVSQSPRYKVAKRGQDVALRCDPISGHVSLFWYQQALGQGPEFLTYFQNEAQLDKSGLPSDRFFAERPEGSVSTLKIQRTQQEDSAVYLCASRFQLGKGLFYEQYFGPGTRLTVT.

This clonotype was counted only a few times. This chain uses TRBV5-2 with TRBJ2-7; the listed D gene, TRBD2, was not tested against the DNA. TRBV5-2 is flagged as a pseudogene. This CDR3 is 18 amino acids long. This CDR3 reads CAMGPRLHLPTETYEQYF. The CDR3 coding sequence is TGTGCCATGGGACCCAGGCTTCACCTCCCCACTGAGACCTACGAGCAGTACTTC.

In nucleotides, the CDR3 is TGCGCCAGCAGCTTGGTCGGGGGCAGATACAATGAGCAGTTCTTC. Translating it yields CASSLVGGRYNEQFF. The chain joins TRBV5-1 to TRBJ2-1; D assignment may be TRBD1 or TRBD2 (6 bases each). The V end lost 0 bases, the J end lost 4 bases, and 11 bases lay between the germline ends. CDR3 size: 15 residues. The germline V gene has CDR1 SGHRS and CDR2 YFSETQ.

This clonotype is classed as medium-sized (0.01 to 0.1%). The rearrangement uses TRBV7-6 and TRBJ2-7; D could derive from TRBD1 or TRBD2 (5 bases each). The V end was cut by 5 bases, the J end by 4 bases, with 15 bases between. Germline V lookup: CDR1 SGHVS, CDR2 FNYEAQ. The CDR3 sequence is 14 residues long. CDR3 bases: TGTGCCAGCAGCAACCGGGACGAATCATACGAGCAGTACTTC. Translating it yields CASSNRDESYEQYF. Using reference TRBV7-6 and TRBJ2-7 for the parts outside the CDR3, the full variable domain is GAGVSQSPRYKVTKRGQDVALRCDPISGHVSLYWYRQALGQGPEFLTYFNYEAQQDKSGLPNDRFSAERPEGSISTLTIQRTEQRDSAMYRCASSNRDESYEQYFGPGTRLTVT.

Regarding this clonotype: The limits of the CDR3 on the DNA are not certain, so only TCRdb's listed CDR3 is given. This chain connects TRBV23-1 to TRBJ2-2. TRBV23-1 is assigned to the ORF class and has an uncertain function. Ends included, the CDR3 has 15 residues. CDR3 sequence reads: CASSQSSRTPGSCFF.

This chain links TRBV4-1 with TRBJ2-1; no clear D. This CDR3 spans 16 amino acids. Germline CDR1 is MGHRA and CDR2 is YSYEKL. V was trimmed by 0 bases and J by 7 bases, leaving 16 bases between them. The CDR3 spells CASSQDDSPDWNEQFF. In DNA form, the CDR3 reads TGCGCCAGCAGCCAAGACGACTCCCCCGACTGGAATGAGCAGTTCTTC.

Judged by abundance, this clonotype is medium-sized. V is TRBV5-1 and J is TRBJ1-1; 10 bases line up with TRBD1. This CDR3 spans 13 amino acids. Germline assignment: CDR1 SGHRS and CDR2 YFSETQ. With V trimmed by 3 bases and J by 6 bases, 2 bases remained unmatched. The CDR3 DNA sequence: TGCGCCAGCAGCTGGACAGGGGGGGCTGAAGCTTTCTTT. It encodes CASSWTGGAEAFF.

In its sample, this clonotype is medium-sized (0.01 to 0.1%). J is TRBJ1-2 and V is TRBV18; D uncertain. V shed 3 bases and J shed 8 bases, with 16 bases lying between them. Germline CDR1 is KGHSH and CDR2 is LQKENI. This CDR3 is built from 14 residues. The CDR3, as DNA: TGTGCCAGCTCACCTTCCGGACGGTGGTCCGGCTACACCTTC. Its translation: CASSPSGRWSGYTF.

The chain recombines TRBV15 with TRBJ2-1; D remains unclear. The CDR3 contains 16 residues. CDR1 is LNHNV and CDR2 is YYDKDF in the germline V gene (reference sequence). Between the trimmed V and J ends, which lost 4 bases and 7 bases, there was a span of 20 bases. CDR3 sequence reads: CATSKDRRTKRNEQFF. The CDR3 coding sequence is TGTGCCACCAGCAAAGATAGGCGCACAAAACGGAATGAGCAGTTCTTC.

This clonotype was seen a few times. The V call is TRBV12-3 or TRBV12-4, the J call TRBJ1-1, with a tentative D call TRBD1 (5 bases). V lost 5 bases and J lost 5, with 18 bases in between. The CDR3 has 15 amino acids. The CDR3 DNA follows: TGTGCCAGCAGTCTAAGTGGGGGGAGGGGTACTGAAGCTTTCTTT. This sequence encodes CASSLSGGRGTEAFF.

Sample share makes this clonotype medium-sized. The J gene is TRBJ1-4, the V gene TRBV20-1; possibly TRBD1 for D (6 bases). This CDR3 spans 15 amino acids. Germline assignment: CDR1 DFQATT and CDR2 SNEGSKA (reference sequence). V lost 6 bases to trimming and J lost 5 bases, with 19 bases between them. The CDR3 loop reads CSADQPWTANEKLFF. The CDR3 region has the DNA TGCAGTGCCGACCAGCCATGGACAGCAAATGAAAAACTGTTTTTT.

This chain links TRBV4-1 with TRBJ2-1; D is undetermined. Per germline, CDR1 MGHRA and CDR2 YSYEKL. Trimming removed 0 bases at V and 10 bases at J, with 19 bases between. The CDR3 consists of 16 residues. The CDR3 coding sequence is TGCGCCAGCAGCCAAGATCGAGGTTATCCAGTCCGGGAGCAGTTCTTC. It yields the protein CASSQDRGYPVREQFF.

This clonotype was seen many times. This chain connects TRBV21-1 to TRBJ1-2; the D call of TRBD1 is as the table states it, not checked on the DNA. TRBV21-1 constitutes a pseudogene. The CDR3 contains 19 residues. CDR3: CASSRHTGQGKTPNYGYTF. CDR3 nucleotide sequence: TGTGCCAGCAGCCGTCACACTGGACAGGGAAAAACTCCTAACTATGGCTACACCTTC.

This chain links TRBV13 with TRBJ2-3, with TRBD2 identical over 13 bases. V shed 5 bases and J 1 base; nucleotides not matched to a gene: 9. This CDR3 region has 18 residues. Per germline, CDR1 PRHDT and CDR2 FYEKMQ (reference sequence). CDR3: CASSIGLAGDSGTDTQYF. The CDR3 coding sequence is TGTGCCAGCAGCATCGGACTAGCGGGAGATTCTGGCACAGATACGCAGTATTTT.

By sample fraction, this clonotype is medium-sized. The chain recombines TRBV7-9 with TRBJ2-7; TRBD1 agrees at 9 bases. The germline V gene encodes CDR1 SEHNR and CDR2 FQNEAQ (reference sequence). This CDR3 contains 15 residues. With 5 bases clipped from V and 3 bases from J, the junction kept 8 bases outside the gene matches. In nucleotides, the CDR3 is TGTGCCAGCAGCCACCCGGGACAGGGCATCTACGAGCAGTACTTC. Protein: CASSHPGQGIYEQYF.

The rearrangement links TRBV29-1 to TRBJ2-1; no clear D gene. CDR3 length: 11 amino acids. Trimming shortened V by 4 bases and J by 3 bases, and 4 bases separated the two germline ends. Per the germline V gene, CDR1 is SQVTM and CDR2 is ANQGSEA. The CDR3 protein is CSVVNYNEQFF. The CDR3 nucleotides are TGCAGCGTTGTTAACTACAATGAGCAGTTCTTC.

This clonotype is classed as medium-sized (0.01 to 0.1%). The chain is built from TRBV11-2 and TRBJ2-1, with D possibly TRBD1 on 6 matching bases. The V gene's germline CDR1 is SGHAT and CDR2 FQNNGV. This CDR3 is 15 amino acids long. V shed 3 bases and J shed 3 bases, with 12 bases lying between them. Here the CDR3 DNA reads TGTGCCAGCAGCTTTAGACAGGACCGCTACAATGAGCAGTTCTTC. Amino acids: CASSFRQDRYNEQFF.

This clonotype is medium-sized (0.01 to 0.1%). This chain links TRBV6-2 or TRBV6-3 with TRBJ2-1, with 7 bases lining up with TRBD1. Germline CDR1 reads MNHEY; CDR2 reads SVGEGT. V lost 2 bases, J lost 1 base, and 20 bases stayed unmatched. CDR3 length: 21 residues. CDR3 sequence (DNA): TGTGCCAGCAGTTACCGACTTACAGGGGATCTACTGGTAAAGTCCTACAATGAGCAGTTCTTC. Its protein product is CASSYRLTGDLLVKSYNEQFF.

The rearrangement links TRBV3-1 to TRBJ2-5; the match to TRBD2 covers 7 bases. The CDR3 covers 15 residues. V shed 1 base, J shed 5 bases, and the junction held 7 bases outside the gene matches. Germline lookup yields CDR1 LGHDT and CDR2 YNNKEL (reference sequence). CDR3 in DNA: TGTGCCAGCAGCCAAGCAGCGGGATTGGGGGAGACCCAGTACTTC. This translates into CASSQAAGLGETQYF.